Given below is one T cell receptor beta chain in context. This record belongs to a study of radiation and T cells in renal cell carcinoma. Time point indicated: blood 2 weeks post-SBRT. Treatment specified: 15 Gy SBRT to primary tumor, nephrectomy 4 weeks later. V gave up 4 bases and J gave up 8 bases, with 13 bases separating them. Germline V lookup: CDR1 SGHRS, CDR2 YFSETQ. This CDR3 region has 14 residues. The protocol was immunoSEQ multiplex PCR, while the TCRdb copy is restricted to in-frame clones and leaves out a portion. Among about 150,000 clones listed, approximately 86% were seen once. Specimen: blood, collected from a patient whose treatment included radiotherapy and nephrectomy. The receptor was isolated from a woman aged 50 to 60 with renal cell carcinoma. The rearrangement uses TRBV5-1 and TRBJ1-6; possibly TRBD1 for D (6 bases). The CDR3 DNA is TGCGCCAGCAGCGACGACAGGACCGATTCACCCCTCCACTTT. Translation gives CASSDDRTDSPLHF.